The T cell receptor (beta chain) under discussion was sequenced for a study of blood T cell repertoires in COVID-19. Looking at the study overall: The origin of the acute and convalescent COVID-19 samples was the United States, Italy and Spain. Sample material is recorded as cDNA or gDNA derived from T cells, B-cell-depleted T cells, or PBMCs.

Per the study methods: The authors estimated nucleated cell counts from reference gene primer amplification. Libraries were prepared by immunoSEQ multiplex PCR; TCRdb keeps only in-frame clonotypes and omits some of them. V and J calls and clone size follow that table, whereas D and trimming were derived from the DNA. The sample has 220,000 or so clones, about 88% seen once. While infection was still active, Seattle patients were enrolled and then followed longitudinally. Germline values: CDR1 SGHAT, CDR2 FQNNGV. V lost 0 bases, J lost 5 bases, and 5 bases lay in between. The CDR3 loop spans 13 amino acids.

The sequence was obtained from a woman aged 50 to 60 with COVID-19, enrolled during active disease. J is TRBJ2-1 and V is TRBV11-2; the D gene is possibly TRBD1 (5 bases). The sample consisted of peripheral blood. As DNA, the CDR3 is TGTGCCAGCAGCTTAGAAGGGGACAATGAGCAGTTCTTC. Translated: CASSLEGDNEQFF.